This record looks at one T cell receptor beta chain sequence and its context. These data belong to a study of blood T cells in healthy people across ages. The germline CDR1 and CDR2 sequences are SEHNR and FQNEAQ (reference sequence). The CDR3 length is 13 residues. Trimming cost V 5 bases and J 11 bases, with 18 bases left between them. Combining a sample-barcoded 5' primer with a J-beta primer mix, a second PCR ran for roughly 7 to 11 cycles. TCRdb redid the calling of the 5' RACE reads with MiXCR, one entry per CDR3 protein. This table holds 600,000 to 850,000 distinct CDR3 sequences, roughly 44% found once.

The chain employs TRBV7-9 and TRBJ1-1; possible D gene TRBD1, 5 bases. The sample taken for sequencing was blood. This clonotype originated in an older woman in good health. The CDR3 is CASSDRAFRGAFF. The CDR3 DNA reads as TGTGCCAGCAGCGACCGGGCCTTCCGGGGGGCTTTCTTT.